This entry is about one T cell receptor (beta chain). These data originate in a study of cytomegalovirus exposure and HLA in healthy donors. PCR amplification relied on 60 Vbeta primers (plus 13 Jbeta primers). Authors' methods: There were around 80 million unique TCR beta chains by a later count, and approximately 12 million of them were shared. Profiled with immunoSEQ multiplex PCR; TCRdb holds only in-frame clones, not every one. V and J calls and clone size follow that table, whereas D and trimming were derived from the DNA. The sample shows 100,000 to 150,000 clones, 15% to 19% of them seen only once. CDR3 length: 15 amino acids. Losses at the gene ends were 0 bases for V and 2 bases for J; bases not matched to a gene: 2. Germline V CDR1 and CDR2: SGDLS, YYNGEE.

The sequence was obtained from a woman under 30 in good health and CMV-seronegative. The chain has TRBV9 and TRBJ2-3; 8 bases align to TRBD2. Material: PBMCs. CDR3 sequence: CASSVAGGDTDTQYF. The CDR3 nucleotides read TGTGCCAGCAGCGTAGCGGGAGGGGACACAGATACGCAGTATTTT. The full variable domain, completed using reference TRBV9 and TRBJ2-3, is DSGVTQTPKHLITATGQRVTLRCSPRSGDLSVYWYQQSLDQGLQFLIQYYNGEERAKGNILERFSAQQFPDLHSELNLSSLELGDSALYFCASSVAGGDTDTQYFGPGTRLTVL.